Presented here are 27 T cell receptor beta chains from one specimen sequenced in a study of shared clonotypes between healthy human individuals. Naive CD8 populations comprised CD45RO-negative cells positively selected for CCR7, excluding terminally differentiated effector memory CD45RA+ cells. Here immunoSEQ multiplex PCR was the method, and the copy in TCRdb shows in-frame clones only, minus some. The repertoire holds about 820,000 clones, with about 91% as singletons. Sequencing was performed on naive CD8+ T cells sorted from blood. These TCRs come from a man between 25 and 39 years old in good health.

The chain links TRBV28 to TRBJ2-3; D is undetermined. This CDR3 is 14 amino acids long. Germline V lookup: CDR1 MDHEN, CDR2 SYDVKM. V was cut by 6 bases and J by 6 bases, with 16 bases left in between. The CDR3 protein is CASSPVGQADTQYF. The CDR3 DNA reads as TGTGCCAGCAGCCCCGTCGGCCAGGCGGATACGCAGTATTTT.

The V and J genes are TRBV28 and TRBJ1-1; a weak D match, TRBD1 (6 bases). In germline, CDR1 is MDHEN, CDR2 SYDVKM. This CDR3 has 16 residues. V lost 5 bases and J 0 bases, leaving 16 bases between the germline ends. CDR3 residues: CASSLQPGQLNTEAFF. The CDR3 DNA is TGTGCCAGCAGTCTCCAGCCCGGACAGTTGAACACTGAAGCTTTCTTT. The variable domain in full, completed from reference TRBV28 and TRBJ1-1, reads DVKVTQSSRYLVKRTGEKVFLECVQDMDHENMFWYRQDPGLGLRLIYFSYDVKMKEKGDIPEGYSVSREKKERFSLILESASTNQTSMYLCASSLQPGQLNTEAFFGQGTRLTVV.

The chain is built from TRBV21-1 and TRBJ2-7; no DNA check was done on the table's D call, TRBD2. TRBV21-1 is a documented pseudogene. CDR3 length: 16 residues. For the CDR3, the DNA is TGTGCCAGCAGCAGTACAACAGCGGGAGGGGGAAACGAGCAGTACTTC. This gives the protein CASSSTTAGGGNEQYF.

This chain uses TRBV19 with TRBJ1-2; 7 nucleotides line up with TRBD1. Germline-derived CDR1 and CDR2 are LNHDA and SQIVND (reference sequence). CDR3 length equals 14 residues. Trimming took 5 bases from V and 2 from J; bases not matched to a gene: 5. CDR3 in DNA: TGTGCCAGTAGTTCTAGGGACAGCAACTATGGCTACACCTTC. Its translation: CASSSRDSNYGYTF.

V and J are TRBV27 and TRBJ1-2; D perhaps matches TRBD1 (5 bases). The V and J ends lost 4 bases and 2 bases respectively, with 11 bases between them. The germline CDR1 and CDR2 sequences are MNHEY and SMNVEV (reference sequence). CDR3 size: 14 residues. The CDR3 loop reads CASSSLGGNYGYTF. The DNA of the CDR3 is TGTGCCAGCAGTTCCCTCGGGGGAAACTATGGCTACACCTTC.

CDR3 in DNA: TGTGCCAGCAGTCCCCACCCCCAGGGTGGCTACGAGCAGTACTTC. Translation: CASSPHPQGGYEQYF. The chain carries TRBV27 and TRBJ2-7; D is possibly TRBD1 (5 bases). The germline gives CDR1 MNHEY, CDR2 SMNVEV (reference sequence). The V gene lost 5 bases and the J gene lost 3 bases, with 17 bases spanning the gap. The CDR3 is made up of 15 amino acids.

This sequence joins TRBV9 and TRBJ2-7, with TRBD1 identical over 7 bases. Germline V gene lookup returns CDR1 SGDLS and CDR2 YYNGEE. V shed 4 bases and J 4 bases; nucleotides not matched to a gene: 11. The CDR3 totals 15 residues. The CDR3 protein is CASSPLRTGHYEQYF. The CDR3 DNA reads TGTGCCAGCAGCCCCCTAAGGACAGGACATTACGAGCAGTACTTC. The full variable domain, its missing parts supplied by reference TRBV9 and TRBJ2-7, is DSGVTQTPKHLITATGQRVTLRCSPRSGDLSVYWYQQSLDQGLQFLIQYYNGEERAKGNILERFSAQQFPDLHSELNLSSLELGDSALYFCASSPLRTGHYEQYFGPGTRLTVT.

The V call is TRBV9, the J call TRBJ2-1; 7 nucleotides agree with TRBD2. Germline CDR1 SGDLS, CDR2 YYNGEE. This CDR3 has 15 amino acids. V gave up 0 bases and J gave up 7 bases; unmatched junction bases: 7. The chain's CDR3 is CASSVEGLVRNEQFF. CDR3 coding DNA: TGTGCCAGCAGCGTAGAAGGACTAGTGCGTAATGAGCAGTTCTTC.

The genes are TRBV4-1 and TRBJ2-1; perhaps TRBD1 as D (6 bases). Trimming shortened V by 0 bases and J by 3 bases, and 15 bases separated the two germline ends. CDR3 length equals 17 residues. The germline gives CDR1 MGHRA, CDR2 YSYEKL. In DNA, the CDR3 is TGCGCCAGCAGCCAAGATCCTGAGGGACACCTCTACAATGAGCAGTTCTTC. Protein product: CASSQDPEGHLYNEQFF.

CDR3 DNA: TGTGCCATCAGAGCCGGGACAGGGGGAAGCACAGATACGCAGTATTTT. Encoded protein: CAIRAGTGGSTDTQYF. The chain is built from TRBV10-3 and TRBJ2-3; 11 nucleotides match TRBD1. V was pared by 6 bases and J by 0 bases, with 5 bases of the junction left unmatched. CDR3 size: 16 residues. Germline CDR1 ENHRY, CDR2 SYGVKD.

The chain joins TRBV29-1 to TRBJ2-1; D remains unclear. Trimming pared 8 bases from V and 8 bases from J, leaving 4 bases between. Germline CDR1 SQVTM, CDR2 ANQGSEA. The CDR3 is 8 residues long. The CDR3 reads CSIHEQFF. CDR3 bases: TGCAGCATCCATGAGCAGTTCTTC.

The chain employs TRBV13 and TRBJ2-7; D not certain. The V end was cut by 5 bases, the J end by 1 base, with 15 bases between. CDR3 length equals 15 residues. Germline V gives CDR1 PRHDT, CDR2 FYEKMQ (reference sequence). Here the CDR3 reads CASSLDDGQSYEQYF. The CDR3 DNA is TGTGCCAGCAGCCTCGATGACGGCCAATCCTACGAGCAGTACTTC.

The rearrangement uses TRBV28 and TRBJ2-5; D might be TRBD2 (6 bases). CDR1 MDHEN and CDR2 SYDVKM come from the germline V gene. With 5 bases removed from V and 1 base from J, the gap between germline ends came to 14 bases. The CDR3 is 15 residues long. CDR3 in DNA: TGTGCCAGCAGTCCCCCCGGGGGTGTCCAAGAGACCCAGTACTTC. Translation gives CASSPPGGVQETQYF.

This CDR3 is CASSFWQEVFRNNEQFF. The CDR3 nucleotides read TGTGCCAGCAGCTTCTGGCAGGAGGTATTCCGCAACAATGAGCAGTTCTTC. This chain joins TRBV13 and TRBJ2-1; possibly TRBD2 for D (5 bases). Germline CDR1 is PRHDT and CDR2 is FYEKMQ (reference sequence). The CDR3 contains 17 residues. Deletions cut 3 bases from V and 5 bases from J, with 20 bases between.

CDR3 coding DNA: TGTGCCAGCAGCGATACGGGACAGCTCAATCAGCCCCAGCATTTT. Its translation is CASSDTGQLNQPQHF. The chain uses TRBV5-6 and TRBJ1-5; the match to TRBD1 covers 7 bases. Losses at the gene ends were 4 bases for V and 3 bases for J; bases not matched to a gene: 7. This CDR3 region has 15 residues. Germline V gene sequence: CDR1 SGHDT, CDR2 YYEEEE.

In this sample, this clone turned up once. V and J are TRBV9 and TRBJ1-2, with TRBD1 matching 9 bases. The CDR3 has 15 amino acids. V lost 3 bases and J lost 8; bases outside the gene matches: 11. The germline V gene has CDR1 SGDLS and CDR2 YYNGEE. As DNA, the CDR3 is TGTGCCAGCAGCGACCTTACAGGGGGCTCTGAGGGCTACACCTTC. Encoded protein: CASSDLTGGSEGYTF.

The chain has TRBV7-8 and TRBJ2-7; 11 nucleotides agree with TRBD1. J lost 4 bases, V lost 5 bases, and 4 bases had no gene match. Germline assignment: CDR1 SGHVS and CDR2 FQNEAQ. The CDR3 runs to 14 residues. CDR3 coding DNA: TGTGCCAGCAGCAAGGACAGGGGGCGATACGAGCAGTACTTC. Its translation: CASSKDRGRYEQYF.

The chain recombines TRBV11-3 with TRBJ2-7, with D perhaps assigned TRBD1 or TRBD2 (5 bases each). V was trimmed by 5 bases and J by 0 bases, leaving 11 bases between them. Looked up from germline, CDR1 is SGHNT and CDR2 is YENEEA. CDR3 length equals 14 residues. DNA of the CDR3: TGTGCCAGCAGCATTGGGGGATCCTCCTACGAGCAGTACTTC. It yields the protein CASSIGGSSYEQYF. Variable domain in full (rest from reference TRBV11-3 and TRBJ2-7): EAGVVQSPRYKIIEKKQPVAFWCNPISGHNTLYWYLQNLGQGPELLIRYENEEAVDDSQLPKDRFSAERLKGVDSTLKIQPAELGDSAVYLCASSIGGSSYEQYFGPGTRLTVT.

This rearrangement joins TRBV7-9 to TRBJ2-3; 7 bases are a match to TRBD1. This CDR3 has 15 residues. V lost 3 bases and J lost 0; bases outside the gene matches: 3. CDR1 is SEHNR, CDR2 FQNEAQ, per germline (reference sequence). The CDR3 DNA reads as TGTGCCAGCAGCTTCGGACAGGCCAGCACAGATACGCAGTATTTT. Translated, it gives CASSFGQASTDTQYF.

The chain employs TRBV10-3 and TRBJ2-5; tentatively, D is TRBD2 (6 bases). The CDR3 loop spans 15 amino acids. V lost 3 bases, J lost 3 bases, and 14 bases lay in between. Per germline, CDR1 ENHRY and CDR2 SYGVKD. The CDR3 bases are TGTGCCATCAGTGATTCCGGGGGTGGGGAAGAGACCCAGTACTTC. Protein: CAISDSGGGEETQYF.

The genes are TRBV10-1 and TRBJ2-1; tentative D call: TRBD2 (7 bases). This CDR3 has 15 residues. Trimming took off 4 bases at V and 8 bases at J, with 18 bases between the two ends. CDR1 and CDR2 from the germline V gene are WNHNN and SYGVQD (reference sequence). The CDR3 DNA reads as TGCGCCAGCAGTGCGGAGGCTGGGGGGGGCCATGAGCAGTTCTTC. Translation: CASSAEAGGGHEQFF.

The CDR3 sequence: CASTSGGYATDTQYF. CDR3 coding DNA: TGTGCCAGCACCTCAGGGGGCTATGCCACAGATACGCAGTATTTT. This chain links TRBV28 with TRBJ2-3, with 8 bases aligning to TRBD1. The CDR3 has 15 residues. V lost 7 bases and J lost 2; bases outside the gene matches: 8. The germline CDR1 and CDR2 sequences are MDHEN and SYDVKM.

As concerns this clone: Other DNA sequences in this sample translate to the same CDR3. The chain links TRBV5-1 to TRBJ2-1; the match to TRBD1 covers 8 bases. The ends lost 2 bases at V and 0 bases at J; junction bases unmatched: 1. This CDR3 contains 15 residues. In germline, CDR1 is SGHRS, CDR2 YFSETQ. The CDR3 spells CASSLGQGSYNEQFF. Here the CDR3 DNA reads TGCGCCAGCAGCTTAGGACAGGGCTCCTACAATGAGCAGTTCTTC.

The chain has TRBV7-8 and TRBJ2-7, with no clear D. The germline V and J ends were trimmed by 0 bases and 3 bases, with 3 bases remaining between them. The CDR3 loop spans 12 amino acids. The germline V gene encodes CDR1 SGHVS and CDR2 FQNEAQ. The CDR3 nucleotides are TGTGCCAGCAGCTTAGCGGACTACGAGCAGTACTTC. The encoded protein is CASSLADYEQYF.

The rearrangement uses TRBV6-5 and TRBJ2-7, with 8 bases lining up with TRBD2. The V gene end was trimmed by 8 bases and the J gene end by 0 bases; junction bases not matched to a gene: 9. The CDR3 covers 15 residues. Germline values: CDR1 MNHEY, CDR2 SVGAGI. DNA for the CDR3: TGTGCCAGCCATTCGCTTAGCGGGATCTCCTACGAGCAGTACTTC. This sequence encodes CASHSLSGISYEQYF.

The V and J genes are TRBV5-6 and TRBJ2-1; 10 nucleotides agree with TRBD1. CDR3 length equals 16 residues. Looked up from germline, CDR1 is SGHDT and CDR2 is YYEEEE. V lost 0 bases, J lost 6 bases, and 6 bases stayed unmatched. The CDR3: CASSLVGGQGINEQFF. CDR3 nucleotides: TGTGCCAGCAGCTTGGTGGGGGGACAGGGGATCAATGAGCAGTTCTTC.

The chain combines TRBV29-1 with TRBJ2-7; TRBD1 might be the D (6 bases). The V end was cut by 7 bases, the J end by 4 bases, with 17 bases between. Germline V CDR1 and CDR2: SQVTM, ANQGSEA. The CDR3 runs to 13 residues. The CDR3 bases are TGCAGCGCTATACAGGGTAACACTTACGAGCAGTACTTC. It specifies CSAIQGNTYEQYF.